This T cell receptor (beta chain) was sequenced during a study of cytomegalovirus exposure and HLA in healthy donors. Notes on the study in general: CMV serostatus was the only recorded immune exposure for donors. Whilst most TCR sequences proved rare, a subset of public TCRs occurred across many donors. Specificity for CMV antigens was confirmed in vitro for a few of the CMV-associated chains. In a later analysis, an Asian-associated ancestry cluster reportedly showed fewer N-insertions than the roughly 690-donor mean.

Losses at the gene ends were 6 bases for V and 3 bases for J; bases not matched to a gene: 11. CDR1 is SQVTM, CDR2 ANQGSEA, per germline. The CDR3 length is 15 residues. Primers included in the PCR were 60 Vbeta and 13 Jbeta primers. The protocol was immunoSEQ multiplex PCR, while the TCRdb copy is restricted to in-frame clones and leaves out a portion. The table has around 130,000 clones, 73% seen once; the top ten hold about 2.1%. Of note for this clone: Its antigen is currently unknown.

The receptor was isolated from a woman between 40 and 50 years old in good health and CMV-seropositive. V and J are TRBV29-1 and TRBJ2-1; TRBD2 agrees at 7 bases. Specimen: PBMCs. The DNA of the CDR3 is TGCAGCGTGGGAGGGGTCCGGGCCTTCTACAATGAGCAGTTCTTC. Its translation is CSVGGVRAFYNEQFF.